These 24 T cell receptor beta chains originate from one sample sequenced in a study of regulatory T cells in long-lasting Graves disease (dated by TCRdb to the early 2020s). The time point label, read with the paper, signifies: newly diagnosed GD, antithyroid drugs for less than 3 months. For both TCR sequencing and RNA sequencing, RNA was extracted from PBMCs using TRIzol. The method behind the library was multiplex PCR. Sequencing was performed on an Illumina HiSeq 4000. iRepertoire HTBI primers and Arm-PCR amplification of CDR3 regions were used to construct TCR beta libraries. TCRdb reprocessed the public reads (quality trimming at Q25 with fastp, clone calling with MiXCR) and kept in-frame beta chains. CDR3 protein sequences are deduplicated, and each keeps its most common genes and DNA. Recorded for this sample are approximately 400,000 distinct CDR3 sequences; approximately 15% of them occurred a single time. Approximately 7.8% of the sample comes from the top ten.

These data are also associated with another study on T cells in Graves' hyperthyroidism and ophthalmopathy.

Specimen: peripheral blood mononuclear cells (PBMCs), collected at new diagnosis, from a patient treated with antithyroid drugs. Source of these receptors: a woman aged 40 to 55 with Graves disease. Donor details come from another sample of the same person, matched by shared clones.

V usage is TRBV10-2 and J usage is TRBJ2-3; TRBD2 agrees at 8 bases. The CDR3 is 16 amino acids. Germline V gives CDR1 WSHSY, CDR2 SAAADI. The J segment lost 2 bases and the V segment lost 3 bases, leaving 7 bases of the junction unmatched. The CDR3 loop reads CASSDGGRLITDTQYF. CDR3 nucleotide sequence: TGCGCCAGCAGTGACGGCGGGAGGCTCATCACAGATACGCAGTATTTT.

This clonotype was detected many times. CDR3 residues: CSAERDAAQETQYF. CDR3 DNA sequence: TGCAGTGCTGAAAGGGACGCAGCCCAAGAGACCCAGTACTTC. This chain uses TRBV20-1 with TRBJ2-5; the D gene could be TRBD1 or TRBD2 (5 bases each). The CDR3 is made up of 14 amino acids. Deletions cut 5 bases from V and 1 base from J, with 14 bases between. CDR1 is DFQATT, CDR2 SNEGSKA, per germline (reference sequence).

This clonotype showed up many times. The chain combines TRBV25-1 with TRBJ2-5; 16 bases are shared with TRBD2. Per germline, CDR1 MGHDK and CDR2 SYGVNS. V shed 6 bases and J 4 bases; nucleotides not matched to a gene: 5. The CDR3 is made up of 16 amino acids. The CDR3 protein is CASRGTSGRDRETQYF. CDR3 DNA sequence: TGTGCCAGCAGGGGGACTAGCGGGAGGGATAGAGAGACCCAGTACTTC.

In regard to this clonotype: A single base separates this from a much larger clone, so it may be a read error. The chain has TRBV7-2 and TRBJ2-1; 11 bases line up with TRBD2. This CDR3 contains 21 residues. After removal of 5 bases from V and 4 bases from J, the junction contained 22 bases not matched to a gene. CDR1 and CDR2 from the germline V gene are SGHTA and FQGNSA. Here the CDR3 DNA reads TGTGCCAGCAGCCCAATTCCTGGGACTAGCGGAGGTCGGGGGCTGTACAATGAGCAGTTCTTC. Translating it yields CASSPIPGTSGGRGLYNEQFF.

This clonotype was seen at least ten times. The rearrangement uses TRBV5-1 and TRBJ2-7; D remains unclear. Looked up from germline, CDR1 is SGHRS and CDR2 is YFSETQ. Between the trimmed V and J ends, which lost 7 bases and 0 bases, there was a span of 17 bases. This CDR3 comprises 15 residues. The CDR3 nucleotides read TGCGCCAGCGCAAGTTTGGGGTACGGCTCCTACGAGCAGTACTTC. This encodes CASASLGYGSYEQYF.

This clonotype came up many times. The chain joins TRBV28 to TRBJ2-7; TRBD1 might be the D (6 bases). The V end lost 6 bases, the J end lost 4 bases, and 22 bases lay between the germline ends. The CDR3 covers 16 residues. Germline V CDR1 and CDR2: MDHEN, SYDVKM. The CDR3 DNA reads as TGTGCCAGCAGGCTTGGGGGCCCAGGGAGTGGGTACGAGCAGTACTTC. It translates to CASRLGGPGSGYEQYF.

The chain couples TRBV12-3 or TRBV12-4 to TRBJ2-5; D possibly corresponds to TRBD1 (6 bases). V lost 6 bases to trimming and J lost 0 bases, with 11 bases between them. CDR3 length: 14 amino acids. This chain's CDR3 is CASRTQGYQETQYF. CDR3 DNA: TGTGCCAGCAGAACGCAGGGGTACCAAGAGACCCAGTACTTC.

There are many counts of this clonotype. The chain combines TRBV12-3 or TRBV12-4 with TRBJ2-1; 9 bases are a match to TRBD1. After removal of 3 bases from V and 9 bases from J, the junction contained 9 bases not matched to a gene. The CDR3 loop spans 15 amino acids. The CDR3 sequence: CASSFRGQGVFEQFF. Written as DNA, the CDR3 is TGTGCCAGCAGTTTTAGGGGACAGGGTGTTTTTGAGCAGTTCTTC.

CDR3 in amino acids: CASSLAMNVVNTIYF. As DNA, the CDR3 is TGTGCCAGCAGCTTAGCTATGAACGTAGTGAACACCATATATTTT. The chain has TRBV7-2 and TRBJ1-3, with D unresolved. The CDR3 extends over 15 amino acids. The V end was cut by 0 bases, the J end by 7 bases, with 13 bases between. CDR1 is SGHTA, CDR2 FQGNSA, per germline. Complete variable domain (other parts from reference TRBV7-2 and TRBJ1-3): GAGVSQSPSNKVTEKGKDVELRCDPISGHTALYWYRQSLGQGLEFLIYFQGNSAPDKSGLPSDRFSAERTGGSVSTLTIQRTQQEDSAVYLCASSLAMNVVNTIYFGEGSWLTVV.

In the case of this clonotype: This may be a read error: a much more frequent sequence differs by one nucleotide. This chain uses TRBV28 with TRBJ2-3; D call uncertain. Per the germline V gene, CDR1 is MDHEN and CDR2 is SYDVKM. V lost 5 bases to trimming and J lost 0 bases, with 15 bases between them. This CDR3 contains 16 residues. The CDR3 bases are TGTGCCAGCAGTCCCCTTGGCGGTGCTAGCACAGATACGCAGTATTTT. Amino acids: CASSPLGGASTDTQYF.

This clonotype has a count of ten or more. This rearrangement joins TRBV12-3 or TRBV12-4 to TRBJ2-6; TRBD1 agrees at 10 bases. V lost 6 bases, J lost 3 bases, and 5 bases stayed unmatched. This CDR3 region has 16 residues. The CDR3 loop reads CASSHDRGLGANVLTF. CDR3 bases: TGTGCCAGCAGCCACGACAGGGGGCTTGGGGCCAACGTCCTGACTTTC.

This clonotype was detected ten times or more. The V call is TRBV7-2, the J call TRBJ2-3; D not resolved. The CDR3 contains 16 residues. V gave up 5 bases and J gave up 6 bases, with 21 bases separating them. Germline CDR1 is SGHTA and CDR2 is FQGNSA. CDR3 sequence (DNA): TGTGCCAGCAGCCCTAGGTCGGGCTTTTCGGGTGATACGCAGTATTTT. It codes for CASSPRSGFSGDTQYF.

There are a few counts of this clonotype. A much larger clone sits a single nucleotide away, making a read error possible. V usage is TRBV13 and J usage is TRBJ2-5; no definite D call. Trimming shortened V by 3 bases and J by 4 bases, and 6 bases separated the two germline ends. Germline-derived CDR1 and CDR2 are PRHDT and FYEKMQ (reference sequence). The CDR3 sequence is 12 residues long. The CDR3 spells CASSLWRETQYF. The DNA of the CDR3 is TGTGCCAGCAGCTTGTGGCGAGAGACCCAGTACTTC. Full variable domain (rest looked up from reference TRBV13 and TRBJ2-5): AAGVIQSPRHLIKEKRETATLKCYPIPRHDTVYWYQQGPGQDPQFLISFYEKMQSDKGSIPDRFSAQQFSDYHSELNMSSLELGDSALYFCASSLWRETQYFGPGTRLLVL.

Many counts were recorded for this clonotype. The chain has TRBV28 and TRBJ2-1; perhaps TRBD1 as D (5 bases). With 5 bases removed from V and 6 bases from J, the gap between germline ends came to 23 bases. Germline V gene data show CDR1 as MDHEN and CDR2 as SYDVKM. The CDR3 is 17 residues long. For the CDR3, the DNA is TGTGCCAGCAGTCAAGGGGCACAGCAAGCAGTTTTCAATGAGCAGTTCTTC. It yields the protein CASSQGAQQAVFNEQFF.

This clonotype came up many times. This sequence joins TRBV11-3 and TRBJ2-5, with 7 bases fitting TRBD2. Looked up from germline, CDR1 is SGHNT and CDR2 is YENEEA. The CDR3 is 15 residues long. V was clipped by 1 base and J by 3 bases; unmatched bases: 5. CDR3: CASSLGLAEEETQYF. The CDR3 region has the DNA TGTGCCAGCAGCTTAGGCCTAGCGGAAGAAGAGACCCAGTACTTC.

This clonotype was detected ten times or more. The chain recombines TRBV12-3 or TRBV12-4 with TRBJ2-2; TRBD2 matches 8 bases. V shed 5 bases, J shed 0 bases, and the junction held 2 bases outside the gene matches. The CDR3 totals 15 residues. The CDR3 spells CASSGAGANTGELFF. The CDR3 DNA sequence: TGTGCCAGCAGTGGAGCGGGGGCGAACACCGGGGAGCTGTTTTTT.

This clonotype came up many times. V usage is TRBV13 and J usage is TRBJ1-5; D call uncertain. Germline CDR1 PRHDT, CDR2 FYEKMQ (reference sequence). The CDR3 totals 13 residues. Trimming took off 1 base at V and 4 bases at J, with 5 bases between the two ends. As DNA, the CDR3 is TGTGCCAGCAGCTTAGACCATAATCAGCCCCAGCATTTT. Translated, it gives CASSLDHNQPQHF.

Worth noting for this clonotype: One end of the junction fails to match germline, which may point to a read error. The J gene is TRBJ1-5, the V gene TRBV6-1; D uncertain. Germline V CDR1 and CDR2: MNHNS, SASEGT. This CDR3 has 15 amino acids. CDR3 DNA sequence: TGTGCCAGCAGCCACGCGGAGTATAGCAATCAGACCCAGCATTTT. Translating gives CASSHAEYSNQTQHF.

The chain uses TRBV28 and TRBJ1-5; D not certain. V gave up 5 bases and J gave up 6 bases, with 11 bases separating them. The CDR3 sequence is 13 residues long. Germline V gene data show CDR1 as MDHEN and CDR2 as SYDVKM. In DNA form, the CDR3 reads TGTGCCAGCAGTAGCCCTCCGGGTCAGCCCCAGCATTTT. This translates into CASSSPPGQPQHF.

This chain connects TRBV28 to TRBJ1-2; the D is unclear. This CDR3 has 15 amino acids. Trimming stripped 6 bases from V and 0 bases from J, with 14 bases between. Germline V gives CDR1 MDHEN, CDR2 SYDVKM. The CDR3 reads CASSLTPDTNYGYTF. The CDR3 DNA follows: TGTGCCAGCAGCCTCACACCTGACACTAACTATGGCTACACCTTC.

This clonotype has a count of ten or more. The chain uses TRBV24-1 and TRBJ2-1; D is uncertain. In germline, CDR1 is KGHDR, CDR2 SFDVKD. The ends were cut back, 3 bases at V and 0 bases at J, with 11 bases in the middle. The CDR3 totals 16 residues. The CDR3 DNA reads TGTGCCACCAGTGATAGTAGGCCAGCCTCCTACAATGAGCAGTTCTTC. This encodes CATSDSRPASYNEQFF.

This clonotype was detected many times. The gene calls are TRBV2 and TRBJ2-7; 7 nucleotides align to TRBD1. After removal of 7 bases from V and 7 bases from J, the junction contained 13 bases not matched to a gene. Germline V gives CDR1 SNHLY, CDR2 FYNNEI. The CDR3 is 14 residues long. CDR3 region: CASTLDRIGQEQYF. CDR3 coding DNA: TGTGCCAGCACCTTGGACAGGATCGGGCAAGAGCAGTACTTC.

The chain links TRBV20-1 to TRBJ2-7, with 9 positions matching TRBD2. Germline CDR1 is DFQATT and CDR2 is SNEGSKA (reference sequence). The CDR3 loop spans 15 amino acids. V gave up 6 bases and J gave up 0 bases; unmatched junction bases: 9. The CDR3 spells CSAIGLAMSSYEQYF. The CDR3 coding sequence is TGCAGTGCGATTGGACTAGCGATGAGCTCCTACGAGCAGTACTTC.

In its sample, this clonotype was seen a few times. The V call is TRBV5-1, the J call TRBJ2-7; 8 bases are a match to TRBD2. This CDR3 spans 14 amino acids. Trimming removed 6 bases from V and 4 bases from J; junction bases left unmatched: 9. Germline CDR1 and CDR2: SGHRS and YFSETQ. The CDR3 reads CASNAGAGGYEQYF. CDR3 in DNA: TGCGCCAGCAACGCAGGGGCGGGAGGATACGAGCAGTACTTC.